These 10 T cell receptor beta chains share one sample of origin, sequenced in a study of cytomegalovirus exposure and HLA in healthy donors. In the PCR, 60 Vbeta and 13 Jbeta primers were used. Sequencing used immunoSEQ multiplex PCR; TCRdb keeps in-frame clones, though not all of them. This table holds approximately 140,000 clones, more than 75% found once. What was sequenced was PBMCs. These receptors were collected from a man between 40 and 49 years old in good health and CMV-seronegative.

The chain is built from TRBV28 and TRBJ2-4, with D possibly being TRBD1 (6 bases). V lost 2 bases and J lost 6, with 8 bases in between. The CDR3 sequence is 13 residues long. Germline V lookup: CDR1 MDHEN, CDR2 SYDVKM. The CDR3 region is CASSLRTVNIQYF. CDR3 DNA: TGTGCCAGCAGTTTACGGACAGTAAACATTCAGTACTTC.

This chain connects TRBV6-5 to TRBJ2-7; 8 nucleotides agree with TRBD1. The CDR3 extends over 14 amino acids. The germline CDR1 and CDR2 sequences are MNHEY and SVGAGI. V dropped 6 bases and J dropped 4; count of bases not matched to a gene: 8. CDR3 bases: TGTGCCAGCAGCTCCGACAGGGGAACGTACGAGCAGTACTTC. Amino acids: CASSSDRGTYEQYF.

The CDR3 nucleotides read TGTGCCAGCAGCTTAATGTTAGCGAATCAGTTCTTC. Residues: CASSLMLANQFF. V usage is TRBV11-2 and J usage is TRBJ2-1; tentative D call: TRBD2 (5 bases). Trimming left V 2 bases short and J 13 bases short, with 12 bases between. Germline V gene data show CDR1 as SGHAT and CDR2 as FQNNGV. This CDR3 comprises 12 residues. The entire variable domain, with the rest obtained from reference TRBV11-2 and TRBJ2-1, is as follows: EAGVAQSPRYKIIEKRQSVAFWCNPISGHATLYWYQQILGQGPKLLIQFQNNGVVDDSQLPKDRFSAERLKGVDSTLKIQPAKLEDSAVYLCASSLMLANQFFGPGTRLTVL.

The CDR3 region has the DNA TGCGCCAGCAGCCAAGATCGGGGGGTGGCCTACGAGCAGTACTTC. Amino acids: CASSQDRGVAYEQYF. The V gene is TRBV4-3, the J gene TRBJ2-7; TRBD2 agrees at 7 bases. V was clipped by 0 bases and J by 2 bases; unmatched bases: 4. The CDR3 extends over 15 amino acids. CDR1 LGHNA and CDR2 YSLEER come from the germline V gene.

This sequence joins TRBV5-6 and TRBJ2-7; D is ambiguous. With 0 bases removed from V and 0 bases from J, the gap between germline ends came to 7 bases. CDR3 length: 14 residues. Germline V lookup: CDR1 SGHDT, CDR2 YYEEEE. For the CDR3, the DNA is TGTGCCAGCAGCTTGGAATACAGCTCCTACGAGCAGTACTTC. Its translation is CASSLEYSSYEQYF.

The chain is built from TRBV18 and TRBJ1-1, with D possibly matching TRBD1 (6 bases). The CDR3 sequence is 15 residues long. V was pared by 1 base and J by 0 bases, with 9 bases between. Germline-derived CDR1 and CDR2 are KGHSH and LQKENI. The CDR3 region has the DNA TGTGCCAGCTCACCACTGCCAGGGGTGAACACTGAAGCTTTCTTT. Translation: CASSPLPGVNTEAFF.

The CDR3 sequence: CASSPGGDGGNEQFF. Written as DNA, the CDR3 is TGTGCCAGCAGCCCGGGGGGGGATGGGGGCAATGAGCAGTTCTTC. The rearrangement joins TRBV7-7 to TRBJ2-1; 8 bases map to TRBD2. Germline V gene data show CDR1 as SSHAT and CDR2 as FNYEAQ (reference sequence). The CDR3 loop spans 15 amino acids. V shed 5 bases, J shed 6 bases, and the junction held 9 bases outside the gene matches.

The chain links TRBV7-5 to TRBJ2-3; TRBD2, the D gene given by the table, was not confirmed from the DNA. TRBV7-5 is deemed a pseudogene. The CDR3 is made up of 12 amino acids. The CDR3 sequence: CVRSLGGNTQYF. DNA for the CDR3: TGTGTCAGAAGCTTAGGCGGAAATACGCAGTATTTT.

This clone has just a few counts. The rearrangement links TRBV7-8 to TRBJ2-3; the match to TRBD2 covers 7 bases. V lost 5 bases, J lost 0 bases, and 8 bases stayed unmatched. Germline V gives CDR1 SGHVS, CDR2 FQNEAQ. The CDR3 has 16 residues. The CDR3 loop is CASSTGTTFSTDTQYF. The CDR3 region has the DNA TGTGCCAGCAGCACCGGGACTACCTTTAGCACAGATACGCAGTATTTT.

The chain has TRBV14 and TRBJ2-1; 9 bases map to TRBD2. The length of the CDR3 is 16 residues. Trimming took 1 base from V and 3 from J; bases not matched to a gene: 4. The V gene's germline CDR1 is SGHDN and CDR2 FVKESK. The CDR3 nucleotides read TGTGCCAGCAGCCAAGGACTAGCGGACCGCTACAATGAGCAGTTCTTC. Translation gives CASSQGLADRYNEQFF.